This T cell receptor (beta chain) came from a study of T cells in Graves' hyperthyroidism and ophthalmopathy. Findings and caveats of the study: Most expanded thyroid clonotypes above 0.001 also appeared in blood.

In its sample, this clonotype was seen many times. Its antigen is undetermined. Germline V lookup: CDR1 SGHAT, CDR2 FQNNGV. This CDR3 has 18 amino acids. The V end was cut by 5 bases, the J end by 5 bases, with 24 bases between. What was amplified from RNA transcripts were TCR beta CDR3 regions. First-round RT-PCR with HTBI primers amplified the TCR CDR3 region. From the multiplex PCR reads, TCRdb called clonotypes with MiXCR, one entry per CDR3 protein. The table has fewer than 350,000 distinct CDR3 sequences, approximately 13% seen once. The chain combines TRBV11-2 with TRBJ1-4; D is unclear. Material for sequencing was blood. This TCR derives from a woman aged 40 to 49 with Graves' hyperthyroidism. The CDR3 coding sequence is TGTGCCAGCAGCCCCCTTCATTCCTCGCGTTCCGAAAATGAAAAACTGTTTTTT. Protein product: CASSPLHSSRSENEKLFF.